Listed here is a single T cell receptor beta chain. No cognate antigen has been identified for it. The sample holds no much larger clone one base away, and base qualities are not on file. This specimen belongs to a study of blood T cell repertoires in COVID-19 (dated by TCRdb to the early 2020s). Background for the entire study: Samples covering the acute and convalescent phases of COVID-19 were provided by collaborators in the United States, Italy and Spain. The material from the prospective study consisted of cDNA or gDNA derived from T cells, B-cell-depleted T cells, or PBMCs. Deeply sampled blood TCRbeta repertoires from subjects exposed to, actively infected with, or recovered from COVID-19 were included in the dataset. The repertoires were made available in a free public database intended to serve as a resource for research on the immune response to SARS-CoV-2. The sample metadata nearly always contained a de-identified subject ID, COVID-19 status, age in years and sex. Where HLA class I and class II types were available, the types were taken from metadata supplied by the sample provider, not from assay-based typing. Samples came from the ongoing ImmuneRACE study (first 160 participants) plus 1,254 subjects from 6 global collaborators. The paper's findings and limits, for the study overall: How much clinical and demographic metadata was included differed by source and by participant, and the metadata was provided uncurated.

The immunoSEQ Assay, a bias-controlled multiplex PCR, was used to amplify TCRbeta CDR3 regions from genomic DNA. As for the original processing: Within the assay, amplification of reference gene primers was used to estimate how many nucleated cells each sample contained. Sequence reads were collapsed and filtered to measure the absolute abundance of every unique TCRbeta CDR3 rearrangement. For each sample, productive Simpson clonality was calculated as the square root of Simpson's diversity index across productive rearrangements. TCRdb mirrors the immuneACCESS table, restricted to in-frame sequences. Some clones are absent from its copies; in checked studies, under half trace to an unresolved V gene, and the reason for the others is unknown. V and J calls plus clone size are reproduced from that table; the DNA served to infer D and trimming. The sample includes about 280,000 clones, with roughly 85% observed a single time. 2% to 3% of the sample is in the top ten clones.

In the prospective study, participants were roughly 18 to 90 years old, resided in 24 geographic areas of the United States, and were enrolled through a virtual design. To assign participants to cohorts, the prospective study relied on clinical history that participants themselves reported in a screening survey and a study questionnaire. ImmuneRACE Cohort 3 recovered participants were defined by two consecutive negative NP/OP PCR tests, healthcare professional clearance, or symptom resolution. In the prospective study, whole blood, serum and a nasopharyngeal or oropharyngeal swab were collected from each participant by mobile phlebotomists. Prospective study participants could optionally give additional blood draws and questionnaires over a roughly two-month period. Before DNA extraction, blood samples from the prospective study were shipped at room temperature or frozen. Taken from cysteine to phenylalanine, the CDR3 has 18 residues. Left in the record is the CDR3 DNA by itself, 54 bases read in frame from the first base. The germline V gene sets CDR1 to SGDLS and CDR2 to YYNGEE. For this chain, trimming is 0 bases at the V end and 7 bases at the J end, and the number of junction bases without a gene match is 15.

The origin of this receptor is a woman between 50 and 59 years old who had recovered from COVID-19. The sequencing input was PBMCs or T cells enriched from blood (not recorded which). This sequence uses TRBV9 and TRBJ2-3, with TRBD2 identical over 9 junction bases. The CDR3 reads CASSVGVSGRGEHHTQYF. The DNA is as follows: TGTGCCAGCAGCGTAGGGGTTAGCGGGAGAGGGGAACACCATACGCAGTATTTT.